The following is a T cell receptor beta chain sequence with its context. The target antigen is unknown. Germline lookup yields CDR1 SNHLY and CDR2 FYNNEI. Trimming took off 5 bases at V and 2 bases at J, with 7 bases between the two ends. This CDR3 comprises 12 residues. Primers included in the PCR were 60 Vbeta and 13 Jbeta primers. Using immunoSEQ multiplex PCR, the repertoire was profiled, and TCRdb retains in-frame clones only, with some absent. Among just over 200,000 clones listed, approximately 78% were seen once. These data originate in a study of cytomegalovirus exposure and HLA in healthy donors. General study results and limits: The listing of some 170 TCR beta chains classed them as cytomegalovirus-associated. In a later analysis, TCR beta V- and J-gene trimming was associated with a missense DCLRE1C variant.

The specimen sequenced was PBMCs. The genes are TRBV2 and TRBJ2-7; the D gene is possibly TRBD2 (5 bases). The clonotype comes from a woman in her forties in good health and CMV-seronegative. The CDR3 here is CASSSGTYEQYF. CDR3 DNA: TGTGCCAGCAGTAGCGGAACCTACGAGCAGTACTTC.